This T cell receptor (beta chain) was observed in a study of response to subunit inactivated influenza vaccine (dated by TCRdb to the late 2010s). Background on the whole study: Deep quantitative T cell receptor repertoire profiling was used in the study to track responses to a trivalent subunit inactivated influenza vaccine. The paper's findings and limits, for the study overall: It was suggested by the authors that each seasonal influenza vaccination may recruit only a limited number of new T cells.

Comment on this clonotype: There is no known antigen for this receptor. Qualities for individual bases were not recorded, and no much larger clone is one base off.

Ends trimmed: V by 2 bases, J by 1 base; bases unmatched to a gene: 8. The CDR3 spans 17 residues, from the cysteine through the phenylalanine. Only the CDR3 DNA is retained, 51 bases long and in frame from the first base. Sequences SGHAT (CDR1) and FQNNGV (CDR2) are obtained from the germline V gene. Library construction relied on RT-PCR. Instrument used: Illumina HiSeq 2500. TCRdb applied fastp at Q25 and MiXCR to the public reads, then kept only in-frame beta chains. CDR3 protein sequences are deduplicated, and each keeps its most common genes and DNA. Present in this sample are roughly 190,000 distinct CDR3 sequences, about 12% of which were seen just once. 25% to 30% of the sample is in the top ten clones. These sequences were also reported in another study, on T cells expressing NK-cell markers. As described in the second report: TCR beta cDNA libraries were prepared using 5'RACE template switching, which introduced a universal primer site and unique molecular identifiers. TCR beta-chain repertoires were profiled in sorted CD3+CD56+NKG2C+, CD3+CD56+NKG2C- and CD3+CD56-NKG2C+ T-cell subsets from about 8 donors. Among the eight sequenced donors, seven were HCMV-seropositive and one was HCMV-seronegative. In several experiments an anti-gammadeltaTCR antibody was added to restrict sorting to alphabetaTCR-expressing T cells. In six donors, the dominant CD3+CD56+NKG2C+ clonotypes were among the top 10 CD8+ clonotypes and accounted for roughly 1.0-7.5% of CD8+ T cells. Those dominant clonotypes were again the most abundant among CD3+CD56-NKG2C+ cells in a few donors, at roughly 25-60.1%. Whether the expanded NKG2C-expressing T cell clones were specific for HCMV antigens remained unclear. Randomly selected healthy volunteers, three men and five women, were used as the eight sequenced donors. To determine HCMV serostatus, a commercial ELISA kit was used to detect HCMV-specific IgG in serum. Ficoll density gradient centrifugation was used to isolate peripheral blood mononuclear cells from blood. Magnetic immunoseparation with Miltenyi isolation kits was used to isolate CD4+ and CD8+ T cells from PBMC. Priming for cDNA synthesis came from the TCR beta constant segment, and two successive PCR amplification steps followed. Sequencing of the libraries produced 2 x 150 bp reads on Illumina HiSeq 2000/2500, MiSeq or NextSeq. Reads were demultiplexed and grouped by UMI with MIGEC, and clonotypes were assembled and quantified with MiTCR. To exclude erroneous sequences, only TCR cDNA sequences supported by at least two reads were retained. The tcR package was used for downstream repertoire analysis, and clonotypes were matched between fractions using CDR3 nucleotide sequence together with V segment. Antigen specificity was annotated against VDJdb with VDJmatch, allowing one amino acid substitution in CDR3.

The rearrangement combines TRBV11-2 with TRBJ2-3, with TRBD1 matching 8 junction bases. Source: CD8+ T cells sorted from PBMCs, taken approximately 13 days after vaccination. The origin of this receptor is a man over 45 who received an inactivated influenza vaccine. Donor details come from another sample of the same person, matched by shared clones. The CDR3 region reads CASSLFRTGYGTDTQYF. In nucleotides, the sequence is TGTGCCAGCAGCTTATTCCGGACAGGGTATGGCACAGATACGCAGTATTTT.